A single sample is the source of the 3 T cell receptor beta chains below, sequenced in a study of regulatory T cells in long-lasting Graves disease. Time point specified: newly diagnosed GD, antithyroid drugs for less than 3 months. Construction of the TCR library relied on RNA isolated from PBMCs. Combining iRepertoire HTBI primers with Arm-PCR of CDR3 regions, the authors built TCR beta libraries. In TCRdb, the multiplex PCR reads were re-called with MiXCR into one record per CDR3 protein. Here the sample spans hundreds of thousands of distinct CDR3 sequences, around 11% being singletons. The sample also formed part of further work on T cells in Graves' hyperthyroidism and ophthalmopathy.

Sample: peripheral blood mononuclear cells (PBMCs), taken at new diagnosis, from a patient treated with antithyroid drugs. These receptor sequences come from a woman aged 25 to 45 with Graves disease.

This clonotype was seen at least ten times. This chain links TRBV12-3 or TRBV12-4 with TRBJ2-7, with 9 nucleotides matching TRBD2. The ends lost 2 bases at V and 5 bases at J; junction bases unmatched: 4. This CDR3 region has 14 residues. The CDR3 protein is CASSLRLAGNEQYF. The CDR3, as DNA: TGTGCCAGCAGTTTACGGCTAGCGGGGAACGAGCAGTACTTC.

This chain uses TRBV4-1 with TRBJ2-1; D could derive from TRBD1 or TRBD2 (5 bases each). Per the germline V gene, CDR1 is MGHRA and CDR2 is YSYEKL. There are 16 residues in the CDR3. Deletions cut 1 base from V and 0 bases from J, with 10 bases between. CDR3 region: CASSQGVRGSYNEQFF. The CDR3, as DNA: TGCGCCAGCAGCCAAGGAGTGAGGGGCTCCTACAATGAGCAGTTCTTC.

This clonotype was counted many times. This chain joins TRBV2 and TRBJ1-2, with 8 bases aligning to TRBD1. Germline-derived CDR1 and CDR2 are SNHLY and FYNNEI. The V and J ends lost 7 bases and 3 bases, in that order; junction bases with no gene match: 7. The CDR3 contains 14 residues. This CDR3 reads CASNGQGGDYGYTF. CDR3 bases: TGTGCCAGCAACGGACAGGGAGGGGACTATGGCTACACCTTC.